This passage covers 10 T cell receptor beta chains from one sample sequenced in a study of blood T cell repertoires in COVID-19. Profiling relied on immunoSEQ multiplex PCR, and the TCRdb table lists in-frame clones only, not all of them. This sample has approximately 260,000 clones, with over 70% found just once. Sequencing was performed on peripheral blood. These receptors were obtained from a human donor in a cohort sampled during active COVID-19.

The J gene is TRBJ2-6, the V gene TRBV3-1 (or the pseudogene TRBV3-2); tentatively, D is TRBD1 (5 bases). V was clipped by 1 base and J by 0 bases, with 19 bases between them. Germline CDR1 is LGHDT and CDR2 is YNNKEL (reference sequence). The CDR3 runs to 20 residues. In DNA form, the CDR3 reads TGTGCCAGCAGCCAAGGGGTTATGGGGCTTGATCTCTCTGGGGCCAACGTCCTGACTTTC. It translates to CASSQGVMGLDLSGANVLTF.

This clone was recorded a few times. The chain has TRBV3-1 (or the pseudogene TRBV3-2) and TRBJ1-1; D call uncertain. The CDR3 is 12 amino acids. Germline V gene sequence: CDR1 LGHDT, CDR2 YNNKEL (reference sequence). With 1 base removed from V and 12 bases from J, the gap between germline ends came to 12 bases. CDR3 nucleotides: TGTGCCAGCAGCCAAGCAACGGGAGGGTCTTTCTTT. This encodes CASSQATGGSFF.

The chain couples TRBV11-2 to TRBJ2-7, with 9 bases matching TRBD1. This CDR3 contains 15 residues. The junction had 4 bases not matched to a gene; V was cut back by 0 bases and J by 4 bases. CDR1 and CDR2 from the germline V gene are SGHAT and FQNNGV. CDR3 sequence: CASSLDAGTGYEQYF. CDR3 bases: TGTGCCAGCAGCTTAGATGCGGGGACAGGGTACGAGCAGTACTTC.

The chain carries TRBV28 and TRBJ2-7; 10 bases line up with TRBD2. The germline CDR1 and CDR2 sequences are MDHEN and SYDVKM. CDR3 size: 17 residues. With V trimmed by 4 bases and J by 2 bases, 11 bases remained unmatched. This chain's CDR3 is CASSSTSTSGVTYEQYF. The CDR3 region has the DNA TGTGCCAGCAGTTCAACCTCCACTAGCGGGGTGACCTACGAGCAGTACTTC. Using reference TRBV28 and TRBJ2-7 for the parts outside the CDR3, the full variable domain is DVKVTQSSRYLVKRTGEKVFLECVQDMDHENMFWYRQDPGLGLRLIYFSYDVKMKEKGDIPEGYSVSREKKERFSLILESASTNQTSMYLCASSSTSTSGVTYEQYFGPGTRLTVT.

This chain joins TRBV7-8 and TRBJ2-7, with 8 bases aligning to TRBD2. The germline V gene has CDR1 SGHVS and CDR2 FQNEAQ. This CDR3 contains 13 residues. Trimming removed 3 bases from V and 6 bases from J; junction bases left unmatched: 4. CDR3 nucleotides: TGTGCCAGCAGCTTGTCAGCGGGAGCCGAGCAGTACTTC. Translating it yields CASSLSAGAEQYF.

This clone was seen a few times. The chain carries TRBV10-1 and TRBJ2-2; TRBD2 aligns across 7 bases. V trimming: 5 bases; J trimming: 0 bases; junction bases outside the gene matches: 3. Per germline, CDR1 WNHNN and CDR2 SYGVQD (reference sequence). The CDR3 extends over 15 amino acids. The CDR3 loop reads CASSSTSTNTGELFF. In nucleotides, the CDR3 is TGCGCCAGCAGTTCGACTAGCACGAACACCGGGGAGCTGTTTTTT.

The chain employs TRBV18 and TRBJ2-1, with 8 bases fitting TRBD1. CDR3 length: 17 residues. The germline CDR1 and CDR2 sequences are KGHSH and LQKENI. With V trimmed by 4 bases and J by 5 bases, 13 bases remained unmatched. The CDR3 spells CASSQLRRGQGDNEQFF. The CDR3, as DNA: TGTGCCAGCTCACAATTACGGCGTGGACAGGGCGACAATGAGCAGTTCTTC.

The chain has TRBV2 and TRBJ2-1, with 11 bases lining up with TRBD2. The CDR3 has 15 amino acids. CDR1 is SNHLY and CDR2 is FYNNEI in the germline V gene. Trimming at V came to 6 bases and at J to 10 bases, leaving 11 bases not matched to a gene. The CDR3 nucleotides are TGTGCCAGCAGCCCGACTAGCGGGACCTTCCGGGAGCAGTTCTTC. This gives the protein CASSPTSGTFREQFF.

Details on this clone: Distinct nucleotide sequences in the sample also encode this CDR3. This chain links TRBV19 with TRBJ2-3; 7 nucleotides align to TRBD2. The CDR3 covers 15 residues. Germline trimming cut 1 base from V and 6 bases from J; bases unmatched to any gene: 7. CDR1 and CDR2 (germline): LNHDA, SQIVND (reference sequence). DNA for the CDR3: TGTGCCAGTAGTATAGGTGGCGGGAGTACGGATACGCAGTATTTT. It codes for CASSIGGGSTDTQYF.

The genes are TRBV11-3 and TRBJ2-5, with 9 bases matching TRBD2. CDR1 and CDR2 (germline): SGHNT, YENEEA. The J segment lost 3 bases and the V segment lost 4 bases, leaving 6 bases of the junction unmatched. The CDR3 extends over 15 amino acids. The CDR3 reads CASSSSGVGEETQYF. The CDR3 region has the DNA TGTGCCAGCAGCTCTAGCGGGGTTGGCGAAGAGACCCAGTACTTC.